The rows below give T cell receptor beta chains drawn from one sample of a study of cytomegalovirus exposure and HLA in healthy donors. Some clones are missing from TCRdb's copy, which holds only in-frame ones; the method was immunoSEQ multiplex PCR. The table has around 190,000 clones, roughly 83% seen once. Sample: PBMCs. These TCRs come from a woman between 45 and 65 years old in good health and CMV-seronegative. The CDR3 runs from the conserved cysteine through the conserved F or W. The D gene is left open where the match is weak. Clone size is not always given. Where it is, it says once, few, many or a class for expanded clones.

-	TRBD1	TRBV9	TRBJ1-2	CASSVESGGRSGAHGYTF	TGTGCCAGCAGCGTAGAGTCAGGGGGCAGATCTGGGGCTCATGGCTACACCTTC
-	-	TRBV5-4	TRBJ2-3	CASSSGTLTDTQYF	TGTGCCAGCAGCTCCGGGACACTCACAGATACGCAGTATTTT
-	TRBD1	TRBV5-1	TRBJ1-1	CASSNDRGFDTEAFF	TGCGCCAGCAGCAATGACAGGGGATTTGACACTGAAGCTTTCTTT
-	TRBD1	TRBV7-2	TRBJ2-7	CASSMTGSSYEQYF	TGTGCCAGCAGCATGACAGGGAGCTCCTACGAGCAGTACTTC
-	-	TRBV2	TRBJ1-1	CASEEGPMNTEAFF	TGTGCCAGCGAGGAGGGACCTATGAACACTGAAGCTTTCTTT
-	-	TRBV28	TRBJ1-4	CASSLAKGLPNEKLFF	TGTGCCAGCAGTTTAGCTAAGGGGCTGCCTAATGAAAAACTGTTTTTT
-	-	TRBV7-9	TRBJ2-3	CASSPGAFSTDTQYF	TGTGCCAGCAGCCCTGGGGCGTTTAGCACAGATACGCAGTATTTT
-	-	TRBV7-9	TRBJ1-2	CASSPPGIANYGYTF	TGTGCCAGCAGCCCCCCCGGGATAGCTAACTATGGCTACACCTTC
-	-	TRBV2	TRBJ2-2	CASSERERVYTGELFF	TGTGCCAGCAGTGAGAGGGAGCGGGTTTACACCGGGGAGCTGTTTTTT
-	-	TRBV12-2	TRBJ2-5	CASRALYGNQETQYF	TGTGCAAGTCGCGCCCTTTACGGGAATCAAGAGACCCAGTACTTC
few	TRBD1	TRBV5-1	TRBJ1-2	CASSLEQGAQSGYTF	TGCGCCAGCAGCTTGGAACAGGGGGCGCAATCTGGCTACACCTTC
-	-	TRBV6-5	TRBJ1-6	CASSYSRDLDSPLHF	TGTGCCAGCAGTTACTCCCGGGATTTGGATTCACCCCTCCACTTT
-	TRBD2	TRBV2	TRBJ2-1	CASSERAGGPSEQFF	TGTGCCAGCAGCGAACGGGCGGGAGGACCTAGTGAGCAGTTCTTC
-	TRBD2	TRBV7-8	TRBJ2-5	CASSLEAGGMRETQYF	TGTGCCAGCAGCTTAGAAGCGGGAGGGATGAGAGAGACCCAGTACTTC
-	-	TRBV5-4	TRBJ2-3	CASTREYPTDTQYF	TGTGCCAGCACCAGGGAATACCCCACAGATACGCAGTATTTT
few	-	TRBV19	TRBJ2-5	CASSIGPQETQYF	TGTGCCAGTAGTATAGGGCCACAAGAGACCCAGTACTTC